The entry that follows covers one TCR beta chain sequence. Its antigen is currently unknown. Assay: immunoSEQ multiplex PCR; the TCRdb copy retains only in-frame clones and omits some. Of about 1.5 million clones listed, nearly 99% are singletons. From germline, CDR1 is MDHEN and CDR2 SYDVKM. After removal of 6 bases from V and 2 bases from J, the junction contained 7 bases not matched to a gene. The CDR3 extends over 15 amino acids. These data are taken from a study of shared clonotypes between healthy human individuals. Study in general: Donor ages ranged 18 to 49 years: two women, a few men.

Study-wide points: Naive subsets generally had larger estimated richness than memory subsets. In several donors, around 4.5% of naive CD4 clonotypes appeared in common. Sample collection involved blood only; tissue repertoires are likely different.

This TCR derives from a man younger than 40 in good health. The sample consisted of naive CD4+ T cells sorted from blood. As for subset: CD45RA+ positively selected. This chain links TRBV28 with TRBJ1-5; 7 nucleotides align to TRBD1. CDR3 in amino acids: CASRSTGSGNQPQHF. CDR3 sequence (DNA): TGTGCCAGCAGGTCGACAGGGTCTGGCAATCAGCCCCAGCATTTT.